The source of this TCR beta chain is a study of beta chain features in type 1 diabetes. About the study: Across every sample, approximately 110,000,000 sorted cells were examined in total.

V lost 4 bases and J 6 bases, leaving 16 bases between the germline ends. The CDR3 extends over 15 amino acids. About this clone: As yet, its antigen is unknown.

Study-wide results and caveats: Compared with healthy donors, patients appeared to share more similar naive, central memory and regulatory TCRB repertoires. Significant though moderate, a shortening of TCRB CDR3s appeared in all four CD4+ subsets of Type 1 diabetes patients.

Reverse transcribing all isolated RNA meant expressed TCRB transcripts were sequenced. About 4 million reads per sample were averaged for naive, central memory and regulatory samples. Clones were sequenced by immunoSEQ multiplex PCR, and TCRdb holds only the in-frame ones, with some missing. The sample lists about 230,000 clones, more than 15% seen once, with 0.065% to 0.095% in the top ten. The V and J genes are TRBV23-1 and TRBJ1-3; the D is unclear. TRBV23-1 is an ORF; its function is uncertain. The clonotype was recovered from a man aged 25 to 40 with type 1 diabetes. Specimen: naive CD4+ T cells from blood. The CDR3 protein is CASSPPPRTENTIYF. The CDR3 DNA reads TGCGCCAGCAGTCCCCCGCCCCGAACGGAAAACACCATATATTTT.